A single sample gave rise to the 25 T cell receptor beta chains below, sequenced in a study of T cell changes during pregnancy in multiple sclerosis. Method: immunoSEQ multiplex PCR; TCRdb's copy keeps in-frame clones and lacks some. The table has under 75,000 clones, approximately 92% seen once. The sequencing here drew on peripheral blood, taken in the first trimester of pregnancy. The source is a female donor with multiple sclerosis, enrolled in a pregnancy study.

The chain combines TRBV6-1 with TRBJ1-2; 7 bases are shared with TRBD1. Germline lookup yields CDR1 MNHNS and CDR2 SASEGT. Germline trimming cut 1 base from V and 1 base from J; bases unmatched to any gene: 3. This CDR3 has 15 residues. In DNA, the CDR3 is TGTGCCAGCAGTGAAGGGACAGGCCTTAACTATGGCTACACCTTC. The encoded protein is CASSEGTGLNYGYTF.

This chain uses TRBV7-6 with TRBJ1-1; 7 bases are a match to TRBD1. The ends lost 5 bases at V and 4 bases at J; junction bases unmatched: 7. This CDR3 is built from 14 residues. CDR1 and CDR2 from the germline V gene are SGHVS and FNYEAQ. The CDR3 protein is CASSQGQAPTEAFF. The CDR3 DNA reads TGTGCCAGCAGCCAAGGACAGGCCCCCACTGAAGCTTTCTTT.

The V gene is TRBV5-1, the J gene TRBJ2-1, with 13 bases lining up with TRBD2. CDR3 size: 16 residues. Germline V gives CDR1 SGHRS, CDR2 YFSETQ. Losses at the gene ends were 4 bases for V and 7 bases for J; bases not matched to a gene: 8. CDR3 DNA: TGCGCCAGCAGCAAACTGACTAGCGGGAGGTCAAATGAGCAGTTCTTC. Protein: CASSKLTSGRSNEQFF.

The J gene is TRBJ1-2, the V gene TRBV13; tentative D call: TRBD1 (6 bases). Trimming left V 1 base short and J 8 bases short, with 11 bases between. Germline V gene lookup returns CDR1 PRHDT and CDR2 FYEKMQ (reference sequence). This CDR3 is 13 amino acids long. The CDR3 is CASSLDRVGGYTF. CDR3 DNA sequence: TGTGCCAGCAGCTTAGACAGGGTCGGAGGCTACACCTTC.

The CDR3 sequence is CASSSFSGGTDTQYF. The CDR3 bases are TGCGCCAGCAGCTCCTTTAGCGGGGGCACAGATACGCAGTATTTT. The chain recombines TRBV5-1 with TRBJ2-3; 8 nucleotides agree with TRBD2. In germline, CDR1 is SGHRS, CDR2 YFSETQ. V dropped 3 bases and J dropped 1; count of bases not matched to a gene: 4. This CDR3 region has 15 residues.

The V and J genes are TRBV7-9 and TRBJ1-3; a possible D gene is TRBD1 (6 bases). Germline V CDR1 and CDR2: SEHNR, FQNEAQ (reference sequence). Trimming took 5 bases from V and 2 from J, leaving 13 bases between them. This CDR3 has 15 amino acids. Here the CDR3 DNA reads TGTGCCAGCAGCCCACAGACAGGAGCTGGAAACACCATATATTTT. Encoded protein: CASSPQTGAGNTIYF.

The chain recombines TRBV30 with TRBJ1-1; the match to TRBD1 covers 8 bases. This CDR3 spans 15 amino acids. Germline V CDR1 and CDR2: GTSNPN, SVGIG (reference sequence). The V segment lost 4 bases and the J segment 0 bases; nucleotides outside the gene matches: 7. CDR3 DNA sequence: TGTGCCTGGACTAAACTACAGGGGGTGAACACTGAAGCTTTCTTT. Translation gives CAWTKLQGVNTEAFF.

The chain joins TRBV5-1 to TRBJ1-3; D gene ambiguous. Germline CDR1 is SGHRS and CDR2 is YFSETQ. CDR3 length equals 14 residues. Trimming pared 0 bases from V and 3 bases from J, leaving 7 bases between. The CDR3 reads CASSLAGFGNTIYF. For the CDR3, the DNA is TGCGCCAGCAGCTTGGCAGGCTTTGGAAACACCATATATTTT.

This chain uses TRBV18 with TRBJ2-3, with 7 bases aligning to TRBD2. Germline V gives CDR1 KGHSH, CDR2 LQKENI. The CDR3 consists of 15 residues. The junction had 8 bases not matched to a gene; V was cut back by 3 bases and J by 5 bases. The CDR3 is CASSPGTGGVDTQYF. Here the CDR3 DNA reads TGTGCCAGCTCACCGGGAACGGGGGGAGTAGATACGCAGTATTTT.

V and J are TRBV6-1 and TRBJ1-6; D is uncertain. Germline loops: CDR1 MNHNS, CDR2 SASEGT. Trimming removed 11 bases from V and 9 bases from J, with 17 bases in between. There are 13 residues in the CDR3. The CDR3 coding sequence is TGTGCCGTAGATCGGCAGGCCGGTTCACCCCTCCACTTT. Its translation: CAVDRQAGSPLHF.

The rearrangement links TRBV27 to TRBJ2-6, with D uncertain. The V gene lost 2 bases and the J gene lost 0 bases, with 5 bases spanning the gap. The CDR3 loop spans 15 amino acids. Germline loops: CDR1 MNHEY, CDR2 SMNVEV (reference sequence). CDR3 nucleotides: TGTGCCAGCAGTTTAGAGCGCTCTGGGGCCAACGTCCTGACTTTC. Its protein is CASSLERSGANVLTF.

This chain links TRBV6-6 with TRBJ2-7, with 7 bases identical to TRBD2. The CDR3 contains 14 residues. V lost 2 bases, J lost 2 bases, and 3 bases stayed unmatched. Germline CDR1 and CDR2: MNHNY and SVGAGI (reference sequence). In DNA form, the CDR3 reads TGTGCCAGCAGTTACGACGGACTAGCCTACGAGCAGTACTTC. Protein: CASSYDGLAYEQYF.

CDR3 bases: TGTGCCAGCAGTTATGAAGGACAGCCCGTCTATGGCTACACCTTC. Translating it yields CASSYEGQPVYGYTF. This rearrangement joins TRBV6-5 to TRBJ1-2; maybe TRBD1 (6 bases). V was shortened by 3 bases and J by 4 bases, with 15 bases between the two germline ends. This CDR3 region has 15 residues. Germline V gives CDR1 MNHEY, CDR2 SVGAGI.

The chain has TRBV19 and TRBJ2-1, with D possibly TRBD2 on 5 matching bases. This CDR3 contains 16 residues. The ends were cut back, 7 bases at V and 7 bases at J, with 23 bases in the middle. The germline V gene has CDR1 LNHDA and CDR2 SQIVND (reference sequence). CDR3 region: CASNQRLARRLNEQFF. The CDR3 nucleotides read TGTGCCAGTAATCAGAGGCTAGCTCGACGGTTGAATGAGCAGTTCTTC.

The gene calls are TRBV6-5 and TRBJ1-4; TRBD1 is a possible D gene (5 bases). The CDR3 totals 14 residues. Germline CDR1 is MNHEY and CDR2 is SVGAGI. The V end was cut by 8 bases, the J end by 0 bases, with 10 bases between. DNA of the CDR3: TGTGCCAGCGGGACTGGGGCAACTAATGAAAAACTGTTTTTT. Its protein is CASGTGATNEKLFF.

The chain links TRBV4-1 to TRBJ2-7; 10 bases match TRBD1. Germline values: CDR1 MGHRA, CDR2 YSYEKL. This CDR3 region has 14 residues. V lost 5 bases, J lost 3 bases, and 4 bases stayed unmatched. The CDR3: CASSARDRGYEQYF. DNA for the CDR3: TGCGCCAGCAGCGCCCGGGACAGGGGCTACGAGCAGTACTTC.

This chain's CDR3 is CASSFEVGGNEQFF. DNA for the CDR3: TGTGCCAGCAGTTTCGAGGTCGGGGGGAATGAGCAGTTCTTC. This chain uses TRBV27 with TRBJ2-1; 7 nucleotides match TRBD2. CDR1 and CDR2 (germline): MNHEY, SMNVEV (reference sequence). J lost 7 bases, V lost 3 bases, and 6 bases had no gene match. This CDR3 has 14 amino acids.

This chain joins TRBV10-3 and TRBJ2-7, with 8 nucleotides matching TRBD1. V was clipped by 6 bases and J by 2 bases; unmatched bases: 6. The CDR3 spans 14 residues. The germline V gene encodes CDR1 ENHRY and CDR2 SYGVKD. The CDR3 nucleotides are TGTGCCATCAGACCGGGACAGGTAGCCTACGAGCAGTACTTC. Amino acid sequence: CAIRPGQVAYEQYF.

This chain connects TRBV7-2 to TRBJ1-4; TRBD1 is a possible D gene (6 bases). CDR1 SGHTA and CDR2 FQGNSA come from the germline V gene. CDR3 size: 16 residues. Trimming removed 5 bases from V and 7 bases from J, with 20 bases in between. The CDR3 here is CASSPARQANFEKLFF. The DNA of the CDR3 is TGTGCCAGCAGCCCCGCTAGACAGGCTAATTTTGAAAAACTGTTTTTT.

This chain links TRBV7-2 with TRBJ1-2; tentative D call: TRBD1 (5 bases). The CDR3 runs 13 residues. V was trimmed by 1 base and J by 4 bases, leaving 7 bases between them. The germline gives CDR1 SGHTA, CDR2 FQGNSA. The CDR3 spells CASSLDRFYGYTF. DNA for the CDR3: TGTGCCAGCAGCTTAGACAGGTTCTATGGCTACACCTTC.

The rearrangement joins TRBV10-3 to TRBJ1-2; TRBD1 agrees at 9 bases. V was pared by 0 bases and J by 5 bases, with 4 bases of the junction left unmatched. This CDR3 comprises 15 residues. Germline V gene lookup returns CDR1 ENHRY and CDR2 SYGVKD. This CDR3 is CAISESWTGVYGYTF. The CDR3 DNA is TGTGCCATCAGTGAGTCCTGGACAGGGGTGTATGGCTACACCTTC.

A remark on this clone: The junction differs from germline at one of its ends, possibly a read error. The rearrangement links TRBV11-2 to TRBJ1-1; D not resolved. This CDR3 is 11 amino acids long. In germline, CDR1 is SGHAT, CDR2 FQNNGV. The CDR3 is CASSLTLRAIF. The DNA of the CDR3 is TGTGCCAGCAGCTTAACCCTGAGGGCCATCTTT.

The rearrangement links TRBV9 to TRBJ2-1, with 11 bases matching TRBD2. Germline CDR1 reads SGDLS; CDR2 reads YYNGEE. The CDR3 length is 16 residues. The trim removed 1 base at V and 7 bases at J, leaving 7 bases unmatched. The CDR3, as DNA: TGTGCCAGCAGCGTAAGAACACTAGCGGGAGTTAATGAGCAGTTCTTC. It encodes CASSVRTLAGVNEQFF.

V and J are TRBV5-1 and TRBJ2-7; a weak D match, TRBD1 (8 bases). This CDR3 is 15 amino acids long. V dropped 3 bases and J dropped 7 bases, with 20 bases sitting between them. Germline CDR1 SGHRS, CDR2 YFSETQ. The CDR3 here is CASSSGQGGVGEQYF. The CDR3 coding sequence is TGCGCCAGCAGCTCCGGACAGGGAGGGGTAGGGGAGCAGTACTTC.

V and J are TRBV2 and TRBJ1-5, with D unclear. V shed 4 bases and J shed 7 bases, with 17 bases lying between them. The CDR3 extends over 15 amino acids. The V gene's germline CDR1 is SNHLY and CDR2 FYNNEI. CDR3 loop: CASSGVGRSEQPQHF. The CDR3 nucleotides are TGTGCCAGCAGTGGGGTCGGGAGGTCGGAACAGCCCCAGCATTTT.